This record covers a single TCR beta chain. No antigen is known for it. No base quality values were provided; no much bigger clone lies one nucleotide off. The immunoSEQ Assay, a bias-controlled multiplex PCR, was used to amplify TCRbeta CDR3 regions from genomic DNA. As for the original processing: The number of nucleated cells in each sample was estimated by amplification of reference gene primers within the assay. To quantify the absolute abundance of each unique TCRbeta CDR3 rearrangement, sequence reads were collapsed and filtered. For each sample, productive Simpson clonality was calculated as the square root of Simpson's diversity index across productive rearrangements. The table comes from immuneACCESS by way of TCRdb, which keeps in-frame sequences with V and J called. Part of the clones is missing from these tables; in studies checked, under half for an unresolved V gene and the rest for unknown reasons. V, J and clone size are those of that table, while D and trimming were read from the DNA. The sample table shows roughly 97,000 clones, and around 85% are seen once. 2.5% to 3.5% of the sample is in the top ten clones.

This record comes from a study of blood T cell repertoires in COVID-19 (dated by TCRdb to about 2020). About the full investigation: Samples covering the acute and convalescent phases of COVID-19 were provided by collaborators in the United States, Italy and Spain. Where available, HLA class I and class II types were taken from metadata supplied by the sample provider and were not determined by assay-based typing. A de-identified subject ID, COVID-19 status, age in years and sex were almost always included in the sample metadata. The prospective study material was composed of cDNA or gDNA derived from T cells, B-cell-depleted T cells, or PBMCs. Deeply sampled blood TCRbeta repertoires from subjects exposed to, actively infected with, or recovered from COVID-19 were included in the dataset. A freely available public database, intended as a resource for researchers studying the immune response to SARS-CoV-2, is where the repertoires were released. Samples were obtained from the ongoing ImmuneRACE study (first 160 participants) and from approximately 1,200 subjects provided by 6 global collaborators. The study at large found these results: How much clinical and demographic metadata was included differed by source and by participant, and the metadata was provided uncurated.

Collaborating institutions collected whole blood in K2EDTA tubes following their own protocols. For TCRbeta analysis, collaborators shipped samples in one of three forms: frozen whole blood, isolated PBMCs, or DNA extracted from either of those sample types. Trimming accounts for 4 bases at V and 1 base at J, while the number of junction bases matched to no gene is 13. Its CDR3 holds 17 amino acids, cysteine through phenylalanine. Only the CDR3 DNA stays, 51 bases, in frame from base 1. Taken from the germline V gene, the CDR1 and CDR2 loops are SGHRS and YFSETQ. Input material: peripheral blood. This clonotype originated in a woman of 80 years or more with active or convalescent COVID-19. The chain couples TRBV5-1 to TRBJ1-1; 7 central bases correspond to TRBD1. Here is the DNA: TGCGCCAGCAGCCCGAGGGGGAACAGGGGAGGGAACACTGAAGCTTTCTTT. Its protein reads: CASSPRGNRGGNTEAFF.